This T cell receptor (beta chain) was recovered during a study of blood T cell repertoires in COVID-19 (dated by TCRdb to about 2020). For the study in its entirety: The collaborator samples originated in the United States, Italy and Spain and spanned the acute and convalescent phases of COVID-19. HLA class I and class II types, where available, came from metadata supplied by the sample provider rather than from assay-based typing. Subjects who had been exposed to COVID-19, were actively infected with it, or had recovered from it provided the deeply sampled blood TCRbeta repertoires that made up the dataset. Sample metadata almost always included a de-identified subject ID, COVID-19 status, age in years and sex. The repertoires were made available in a free public database intended to serve as a resource for research on the immune response to SARS-CoV-2. The prospective study material was composed of cDNA or gDNA derived from T cells, B-cell-depleted T cells, or PBMCs. Samples came from the ongoing ImmuneRACE study (first 160 participants) plus 1,254 subjects from 6 global collaborators.

The collaborating institutions used their own protocols to collect whole blood in K2EDTA tubes. Collaborator samples were shipped for TCRbeta analysis as frozen whole blood, isolated PBMCs, or DNA extracted from either sample type. The paper's findings and limits, for the study overall: How much clinical and demographic metadata was included differed by source and by participant, and the metadata was provided uncurated.

Reading the germline V gene gives CDR1 SNHLY and CDR2 FYNNEI. Trimming takes 4 bases off V and 6 bases off J; junction bases not matched to a gene: 2. Including the terminal cysteine and phenylalanine, the CDR3 comprises 13 residues. Just CDR3 DNA is preserved here, 39 bases in frame from base 1. This clone was picked up one time. The clone's antigen remains unknown. The sample holds no much larger clone one base away, and base qualities are not on file. The immunoSEQ Assay, a bias-controlled multiplex PCR, was used to amplify TCRbeta CDR3 regions from genomic DNA. In the paper's pipeline: Within the assay, amplification of reference gene primers was used to estimate how many nucleated cells each sample contained. To quantify the absolute abundance of each unique TCRbeta CDR3 rearrangement, sequence reads were collapsed and filtered. For each sample, productive Simpson clonality was calculated as the square root of Simpson's diversity index across productive rearrangements. Sourced from immuneACCESS, this table was stored by TCRdb with only in-frame sequences that have V and J called. A share of the clones is absent; for the studies checked, an unresolved V gene accounts for under half, and the remainder has no known explanation. V and J calls and clone size follow that table, whereas D and trimming were derived from the DNA. The sample table contains some 210,000 clones; only one count was recorded for 80% to 90% of them. The ten largest clones capture 20% of the sample.

The clonotype originates from a human donor in a cohort sampled during active COVID-19. Sequencing used peripheral blood. The sequence joins TRBV2 to TRBJ1-5; 8 junctional bases match TRBD1. The sequence in DNA is TGTGCCAGCAGTGTAGGGACAGGTCAGCCCCAGCATTTT. Translation gives CASSVGTGQPQHF. Supplemented by the reference TRBV2 and TRBJ1-5 proteins around the CDR3, the complete variable domain is EPEVTQTPSHQVTQMGQEVILRCVPISNHLYFYWYRQILGQKVEFLVSFYNNEISEKSEIFDDQFSVERPDGSNFTLKIRSTKLEDSAMYFCASSVGTGQPQHFGDGTRLSIL.